Described below is a single TCR beta chain sequence and its context. Its cognate antigen has yet to be identified. No quality values exist for individual bases; no much larger clone is one base distant. As controls, approximately 9 placentae without villitis were matched to the villitis of unknown etiology cases by gestational age at delivery. Placentae were collected after delivery and examined grossly and histologically before archival tissue was selected. Five 10-micron scrolls were cut from each FFPE block, and DNA was isolated using the AllPrep DNA/RNA FFPE Tissue kit. DNA concentration and purity were checked by NanoDrop, and RNA quality was assessed on a Bioanalyzer. From its cysteine to its phenylalanine, the CDR3 spans 16 amino acids. Only the CDR3 part of the read is kept: 48 bases, read in frame from the first base. Per the germline V gene, MGHRA is the CDR1 and YSYEKL is the CDR2. Deletion took 1 base off V and 2 bases off J, with a span of 14 bases between the germline ends.

Amplification of TCR-beta CDR3 regions from genomic DNA was performed with the immunoSEQ v4 bias-controlled multiplex PCR assay, which was run blinded to group allocation. To estimate the quantities of nucleated cells and T cells in each sample, reference gene primers were added alongside the TCR-beta primers. Sequencing of the libraries was performed on an Illumina MiSeq with a 100-cycle paired-end protocol. Concerning the study's data processing: In the immunoSEQ Analyzer software, diversity and richness were calculated, with richness measured by iChao1 and clonality based on Pielou evenness and Shannon diversity on a 0-1 scale where a higher value means less diversity. CDR3 amino acid sequences together with their V/J genes were searched in VDJdb for CMV, EBV and influenza A specificities using confidence 3 and substitution 2. The Morisita-Horn index was used to measure TCR-beta amino acid clonotype overlap among the villitis of unknown etiology, infectious villitis and control repertoires. TCRdb took this table from immuneACCESS and kept in-frame rearrangements with V and J called. Such tables lack part of the clones; where checked against another copy, unresolved V genes explain under half of the gap, and the rest is unexplained. For V, J and clone size, that table is used; D and trimming come from the DNA. The sample data list about 210 clones, and about 94% of these were observed just once. More than 8.5% of the sample goes to the ten largest clones.

This sample stems from a study of T cells in placental villitis. About the investigation overall: Two control placentae came from preterm deliveries but showed no significant pathology on examination. The study compared placental TCR-beta repertoires across villitis of unknown etiology, gestational-age-matched unaffected controls, and infectious villitis to test an allograft-versus-infection hypothesis. Study-wide conclusions, independent of this receptor: Bulk tissue sequencing could not distinguish helper, regulatory or cytotoxic T cells, nor maternal versus fetal T cells, and excluded gamma-delta receptors. Higher clonality was observed in villitis of unknown etiology placentae than in controls (median approximately 0.05 versus 0.006, p=0.0025), a finding indicative of clonal expansion. CMV-specific clone frequencies were higher in infectious CMV cases than in villitis of unknown etiology (roughly 0.011 vs 0.001), which did not differ from controls. Small amounts of decidua were contained in the paraffin blocks, so some of the captured T cells, especially in controls, may have been decidual rather than villous infiltrates.

This clonotype was sampled from a human donor in good health; the placental T cells may come from both mother and fetus. The source material was placental tissue containing maternal and fetal cells. The rearranged chain carries TRBV4-1 and TRBJ1-2, with the D gene uncertain. The nucleotides read TGCGCCAGCAGCCAAGGGCTGGTGGCCTTAAACTATGGCTACACCTTC. The translation is CASSQGLVALNYGYTF.